The T cell receptor (beta chain) described here comes from a study of graft-versus-host responses after intestinal transplantation. Study at large: Tacrolimus plus steroids were given to all recipients for approximately three years, preceded by anti-thymocyte globulin induction. Whole-study findings and limits: Early post-transplant HvG declines showed an association with peak circulating GvH clone levels.

Assay: immunoSEQ multiplex PCR; the TCRdb copy retains only in-frame clones and omits some. Among about 92,000 clones listed, less than 90% were seen once. With regard to this clone: Its antigen is unidentified.

The V gene's germline CDR1 is MGHRA and CDR2 YSYEKL. V lost 1 base, J lost 5 bases, and 10 bases stayed unmatched. CDR3 length: 16 residues. This TCR derives from a human donor who received an intestinal transplant. This chain connects TRBV4-1 to TRBJ2-7, with 8 bases identical to TRBD2. Source: unstimulated CD8+ T cells sorted from spleen or lymph node cells, taken before intestinal transplant. The CDR3 sequence: CASSQGGAGAADEQYF. The CDR3, as DNA: TGCGCCAGCAGCCAAGGGGGAGCGGGAGCGGCGGACGAGCAGTACTTC.